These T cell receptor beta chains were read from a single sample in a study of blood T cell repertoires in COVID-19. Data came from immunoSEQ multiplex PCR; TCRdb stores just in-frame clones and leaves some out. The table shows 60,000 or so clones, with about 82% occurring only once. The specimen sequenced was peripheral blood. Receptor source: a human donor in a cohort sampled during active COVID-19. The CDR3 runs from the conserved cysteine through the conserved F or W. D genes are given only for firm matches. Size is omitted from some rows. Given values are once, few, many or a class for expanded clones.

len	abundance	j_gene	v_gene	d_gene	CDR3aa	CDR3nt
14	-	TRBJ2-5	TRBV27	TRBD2	CASIRKGLQETQYF	TGTGCCAGCATTAGAAAGGGACTACAAGAGACCCAGTACTTC
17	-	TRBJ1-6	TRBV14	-	CASSQVAGGYYNSPLHF	TGTGCCAGCAGCCAAGTGGCAGGAGGGTATTATAATTCACCCCTCCACTTT
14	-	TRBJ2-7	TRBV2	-	CASSGLGQSYEQYF	TGTGCCAGCAGCGGCCTCGGACAGTCCTACGAGCAGTACTTC
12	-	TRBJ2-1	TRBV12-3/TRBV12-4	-	CASSSAGTEQFF	TGTGCCAGCAGTTCAGCCGGGACAGAGCAGTTCTTC
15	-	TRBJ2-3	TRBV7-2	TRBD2	CASSSPSGLRDTQYF	TGTGCCAGCAGCTCTCCTAGCGGGCTACGCGATACGCAGTATTTT
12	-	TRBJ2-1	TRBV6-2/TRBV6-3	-	CASSPSGGEQFF	TGTGCCAGCAGTCCCTCCGGGGGTGAGCAGTTCTTC
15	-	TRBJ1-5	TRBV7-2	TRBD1	CASSIRQGADQPQHF	TGTGCCAGCAGCATTAGACAGGGGGCGGATCAGCCCCAGCATTTT
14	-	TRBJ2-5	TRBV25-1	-	CASSDAALGGTQYF	TGTGCCAGCAGTGACGCGGCCCTCGGGGGGACCCAGTACTTC
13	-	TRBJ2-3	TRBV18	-	CASGKGTSETQYF	TGTGCCAGTGGGAAGGGGACATCGGAAACGCAGTATTTT
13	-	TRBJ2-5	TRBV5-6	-	CASSLWGAETQYF	TGTGCCAGCAGCTTGTGGGGAGCGGAGACCCAGTACTTC
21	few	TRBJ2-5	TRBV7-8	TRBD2	CASSLRLAGDASNWGQETQYF	TGTGCCAGCAGCTTAAGGCTAGCGGGCGATGCCAGCAATTGGGGCCAAGAGACCCAGTACTTC
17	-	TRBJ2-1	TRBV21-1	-	CASSKEGLAGGRNEQFF	TGTGCCAGCAGCAAAGAGGGACTAGCGGGGGGGCGGAATGAGCAGTTCTTC
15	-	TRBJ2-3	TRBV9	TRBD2	CASSAPGGGTDTQYF	TGTGCCAGCAGCGCACCCGGGGGGGGCACAGATACGCAGTATTTT
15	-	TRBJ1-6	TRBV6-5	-	CASSRESSYNSPLHF	TGTGCCAGCAGTAGGGAGAGCTCCTATAATTCACCCCTCCACTTT
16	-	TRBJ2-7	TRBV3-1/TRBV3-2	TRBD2	CASARPLAATPYEQYF	TGTGCCAGTGCTCGACCCCTAGCGGCAACCCCCTACGAGCAGTACTTC
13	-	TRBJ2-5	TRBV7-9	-	CASSLARGETQYF	TGTGCCAGCAGCTTAGCCAGAGGGGAGACCCAGTACTTC
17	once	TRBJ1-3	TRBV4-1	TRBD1	CASSLRTGRESGNTIYF	TGCGCCAGCAGCCTTAGGACAGGGAGGGAGTCTGGAAACACCATATATTTT
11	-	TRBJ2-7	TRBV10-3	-	CATRQAYEQYF	TGTGCCACCCGACAGGCCTACGAGCAGTACTTC
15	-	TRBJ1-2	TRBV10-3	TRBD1	CAITPGTGTNYGYTF	TGTGCCATCACTCCCGGGACAGGGACTAACTATGGCTACACCTTC
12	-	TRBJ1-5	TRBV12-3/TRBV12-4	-	CASSYNNQPQHF	TGTGCCAGCAGTTACAACAATCAGCCCCAGCATTTT
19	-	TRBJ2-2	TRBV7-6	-	CASSSLGLMGGPSRGELFF	TGTGCCAGCAGCTCACTAGGTCTGATGGGGGGGCCGTCGCGCGGGGAGCTGTTTTTT
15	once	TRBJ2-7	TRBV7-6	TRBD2	CASSPFSGTSYEQYF	TGTGCCAGCAGCCCCTTTAGCGGGACATCCTACGAGCAGTACTTC
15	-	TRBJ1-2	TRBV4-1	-	CASSQDSRTAYGYTF	TGCGCCAGCAGCCAAGATTCGAGGACAGCCTATGGCTACACCTTC
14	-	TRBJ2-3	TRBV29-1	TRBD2	CSVGGSGVSDTQYF	TGCAGCGTTGGAGGTAGCGGGGTATCGGATACGCAGTATTTT